Shown below are 2 T cell receptor beta chains from a single sample sequenced in a study of cytomegalovirus exposure and HLA in healthy donors. PCR amplification relied on 60 Vbeta primers (plus 13 Jbeta primers). The table came from immunoSEQ multiplex PCR; TCRdb's copy has only in-frame clones and leaves some out. The data show around 150,000 clones, over 60% seen once. Sequenced input: PBMCs. The receptors derive from a woman in her fifties or sixties in good health and CMV-seropositive.

The chain combines TRBV28 with TRBJ2-5; tentatively, D is TRBD1 (6 bases). Per the germline V gene, CDR1 is MDHEN and CDR2 is SYDVKM. This CDR3 has 14 amino acids. Trimming stripped 6 bases from V and 4 bases from J, with 15 bases between. CDR3 region: CASRETGRGETQYF. The CDR3, as DNA: TGTGCCAGCAGGGAGACAGGTAGAGGAGAGACCCAGTACTTC.

This rearrangement joins TRBV5-6 to TRBJ1-6; D gene uncertain. V was pared by 0 bases and J by 7 bases, with 8 bases between. CDR1 is SGHDT, CDR2 YYEEEE, per germline. CDR3 length equals 14 residues. For the CDR3, the DNA is TGTGCCAGCAGCTTGGGCGGAGAGAATTCACCCCTCCACTTT. The encoded protein is CASSLGGENSPLHF.